The T cell receptor (beta chain) under discussion was sequenced for a study of shared clonotypes between healthy human individuals. Some clones are missing from TCRdb's copy, which holds only in-frame ones; the method was immunoSEQ multiplex PCR. The sample has about 1.1 million clones, roughly 80% seen once; the top ten hold almost 0.9%. Splitting of CD4+ cells produced CD45RA+ naive and CD45RA-negative memory subsets. Trimming removed 6 bases at V and 1 base at J, with 12 bases between. CDR3 length equals 14 residues. Germline loops: CDR1 MDHEN, CDR2 SYDVKM. This chain links TRBV28 with TRBJ1-1; maybe TRBD1 (5 bases). The clonotype comes from a man aged 18 to 29 in good health. Some clones in this sample may be carry-over from other donors' samples. Sample: memory CD4+ T cells from PBMCs. Sample subset: CD45RA-negative fraction. CDR3 loop: CASRSAGGNTEAFF. In DNA form, the CDR3 reads TGTGCCAGCAGGTCCGCCGGGGGGAACACTGAAGCTTTCTTT.